This T cell receptor (beta chain) was identified in a study of cytomegalovirus exposure and HLA in healthy donors. The overall study: Earlier work reported 117 million unique TCR beta sequences from 170 million or so T cells.

The CDR3 is made up of 14 amino acids. V lost 7 bases, J lost 2 bases, and 13 bases lay in between. Germline values: CDR1 LNHDA, CDR2 SQIVND (reference sequence). PCR employed 60 Vbeta and 13 Jbeta primers. Libraries were prepared by immunoSEQ multiplex PCR; TCRdb keeps only in-frame clonotypes and omits some of them. The sample shows 95,000 to 150,000 clones, over 75% of them seen only once. The V call is TRBV19, the J call TRBJ2-3; D is perhaps TRBD2 (5 bases). The sample consisted of PBMCs. The sequence came from a woman younger than 30 in good health and CMV-seronegative. CDR3 residues: CASKISGNTDTQYF. In DNA form, the CDR3 reads TGTGCCAGTAAGATAAGCGGTAACACAGATACGCAGTATTTT. The whole variable domain, remainder taken from reference TRBV19 and TRBJ2-3, is DGGITQSPKYLFRKEGQNVTLSCEQNLNHDAMYWYRQDPGQGLRLIYYSQIVNDFQKGDIAEGYSVSREKKESFPLTVTSAQKNPTAFYLCASKISGNTDTQYFGPGTRLTVL.